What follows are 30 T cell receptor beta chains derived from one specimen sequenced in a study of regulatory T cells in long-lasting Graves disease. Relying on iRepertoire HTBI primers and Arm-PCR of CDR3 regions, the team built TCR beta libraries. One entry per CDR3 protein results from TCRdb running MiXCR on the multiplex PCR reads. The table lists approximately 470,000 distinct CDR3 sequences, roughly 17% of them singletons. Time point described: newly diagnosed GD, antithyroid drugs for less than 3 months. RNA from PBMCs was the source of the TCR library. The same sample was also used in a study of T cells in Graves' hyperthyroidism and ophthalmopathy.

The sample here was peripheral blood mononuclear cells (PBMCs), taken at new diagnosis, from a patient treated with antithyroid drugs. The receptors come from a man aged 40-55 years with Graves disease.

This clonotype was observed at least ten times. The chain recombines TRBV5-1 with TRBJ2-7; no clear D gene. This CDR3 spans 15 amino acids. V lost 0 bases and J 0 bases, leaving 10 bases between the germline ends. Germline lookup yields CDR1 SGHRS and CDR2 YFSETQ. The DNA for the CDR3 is TGCGCCAGCAGCTTGGAATTCCGGGCCTCCTACGAGCAGTACTTC. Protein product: CASSLEFRASYEQYF.

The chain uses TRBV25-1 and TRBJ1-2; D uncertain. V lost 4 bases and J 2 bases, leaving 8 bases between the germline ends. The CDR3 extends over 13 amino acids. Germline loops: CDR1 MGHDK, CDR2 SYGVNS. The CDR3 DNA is TGTGCCAGCAGTGGTCTACGGAACTATGGCTACACCTTC. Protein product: CASSGLRNYGYTF.

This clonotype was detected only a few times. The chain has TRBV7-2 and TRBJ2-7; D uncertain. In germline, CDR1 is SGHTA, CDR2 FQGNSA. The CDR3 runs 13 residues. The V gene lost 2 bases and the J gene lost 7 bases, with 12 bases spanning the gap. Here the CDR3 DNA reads TGTGCCAGCAGCTTAACGGCACTAAGGGAGCAGTACTTC. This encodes CASSLTALREQYF.

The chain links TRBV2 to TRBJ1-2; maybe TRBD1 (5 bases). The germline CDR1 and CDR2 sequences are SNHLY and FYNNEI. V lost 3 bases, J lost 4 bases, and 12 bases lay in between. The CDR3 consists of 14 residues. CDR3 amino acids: CASSDDGGSYGYTF. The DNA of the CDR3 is TGTGCCAGCAGTGATGATGGGGGGTCCTATGGCTACACCTTC.

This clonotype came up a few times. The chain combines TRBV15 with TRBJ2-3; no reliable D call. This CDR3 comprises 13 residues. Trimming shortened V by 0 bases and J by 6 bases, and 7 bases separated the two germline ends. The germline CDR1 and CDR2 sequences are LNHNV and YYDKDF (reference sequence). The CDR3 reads CATSRDAGDTQYF. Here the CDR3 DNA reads TGTGCCACCAGCAGAGATGCTGGGGATACGCAGTATTTT.

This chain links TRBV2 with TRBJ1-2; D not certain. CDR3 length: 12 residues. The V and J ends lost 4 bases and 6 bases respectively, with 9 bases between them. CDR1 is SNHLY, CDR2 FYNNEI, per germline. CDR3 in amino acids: CASSVGQNGYTF. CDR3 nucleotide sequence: TGTGCCAGCAGTGTAGGTCAGAATGGCTACACCTTC.

For the CDR3, the DNA is TGCAGTGTTCCGGGACATAGCTCCTACGAGCAGTACTTC. Translated: CSVPGHSSYEQYF. The chain couples TRBV20-1 to TRBJ2-7, with D tentatively TRBD1 (6 bases). CDR3 length: 13 amino acids. The V gene's germline CDR1 is DFQATT and CDR2 SNEGSKA (reference sequence). V was clipped by 7 bases and J by 0 bases, with 13 bases between them.

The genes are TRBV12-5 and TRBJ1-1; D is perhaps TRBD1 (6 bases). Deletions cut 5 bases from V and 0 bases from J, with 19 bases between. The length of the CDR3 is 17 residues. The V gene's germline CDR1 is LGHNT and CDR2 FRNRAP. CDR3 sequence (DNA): TGTGCTAGTGGTAAGACTCATCCGGGGACACTGAACACTGAAGCTTTCTTT. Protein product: CASGKTHPGTLNTEAFF.

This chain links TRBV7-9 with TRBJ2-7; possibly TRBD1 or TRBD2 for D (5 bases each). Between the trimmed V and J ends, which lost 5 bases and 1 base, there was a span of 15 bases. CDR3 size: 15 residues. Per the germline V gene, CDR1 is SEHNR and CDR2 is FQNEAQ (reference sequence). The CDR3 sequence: CASSATGTGSYEQYF. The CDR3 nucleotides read TGTGCCAGCAGCGCCACCGGGACGGGGTCCTACGAGCAGTACTTC.

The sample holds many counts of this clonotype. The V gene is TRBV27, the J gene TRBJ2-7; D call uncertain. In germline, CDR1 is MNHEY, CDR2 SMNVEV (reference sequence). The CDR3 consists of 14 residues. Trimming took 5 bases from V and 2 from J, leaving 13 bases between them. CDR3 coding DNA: TGTGCCAGCAGTCTCCAGGCAGGCCCCTACGAGCAGTACTTC. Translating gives CASSLQAGPYEQYF.

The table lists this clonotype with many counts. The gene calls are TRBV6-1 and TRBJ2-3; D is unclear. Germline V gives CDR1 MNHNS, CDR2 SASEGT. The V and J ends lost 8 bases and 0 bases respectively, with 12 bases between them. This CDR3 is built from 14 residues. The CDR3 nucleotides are TGTGCCAGCCGTACAACCTCTAGCACAGATACGCAGTATTTT. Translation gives CASRTTSSTDTQYF.

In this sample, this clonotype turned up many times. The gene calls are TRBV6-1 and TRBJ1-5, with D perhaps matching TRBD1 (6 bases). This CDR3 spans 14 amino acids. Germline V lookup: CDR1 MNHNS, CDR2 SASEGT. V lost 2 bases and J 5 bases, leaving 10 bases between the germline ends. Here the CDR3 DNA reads TGTGCCAGCAGTGAATCGGGGGGCTATCAGCCCCAGCATTTT. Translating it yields CASSESGGYQPQHF.

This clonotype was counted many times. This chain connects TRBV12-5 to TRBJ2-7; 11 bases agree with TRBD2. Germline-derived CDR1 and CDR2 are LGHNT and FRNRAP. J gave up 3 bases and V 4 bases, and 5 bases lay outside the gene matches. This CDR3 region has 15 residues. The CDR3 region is CASGYRLAGYYEQYF. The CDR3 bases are TGTGCTAGTGGTTATCGACTAGCGGGGTACTACGAGCAGTACTTC.

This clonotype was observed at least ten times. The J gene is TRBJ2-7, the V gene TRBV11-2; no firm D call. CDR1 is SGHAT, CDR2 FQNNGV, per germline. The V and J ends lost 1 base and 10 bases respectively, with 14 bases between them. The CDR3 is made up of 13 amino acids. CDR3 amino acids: CASSLGIDEDQYF. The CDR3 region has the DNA TGTGCCAGCAGCTTAGGTATTGACGAGGATCAGTACTTC.

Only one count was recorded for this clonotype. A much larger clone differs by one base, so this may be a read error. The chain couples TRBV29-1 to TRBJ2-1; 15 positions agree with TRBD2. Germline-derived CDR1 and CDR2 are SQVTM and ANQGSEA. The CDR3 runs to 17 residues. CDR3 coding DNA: TGCAGCGTTGAGGGACTAGCGGGGGGAAGCTCCTACAATGAGCAGTCCTTC. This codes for CSVEGLAGGSSYNEQSF.

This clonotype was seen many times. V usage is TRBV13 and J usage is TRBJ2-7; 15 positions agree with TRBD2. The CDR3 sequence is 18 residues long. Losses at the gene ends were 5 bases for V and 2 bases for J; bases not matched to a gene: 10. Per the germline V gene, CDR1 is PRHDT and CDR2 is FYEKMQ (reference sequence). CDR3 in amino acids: CASSLRTSGGGGTYEQYF. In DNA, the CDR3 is TGTGCCAGCAGCCTCCGGACTAGCGGGGGGGGTGGGACCTACGAGCAGTACTTC.

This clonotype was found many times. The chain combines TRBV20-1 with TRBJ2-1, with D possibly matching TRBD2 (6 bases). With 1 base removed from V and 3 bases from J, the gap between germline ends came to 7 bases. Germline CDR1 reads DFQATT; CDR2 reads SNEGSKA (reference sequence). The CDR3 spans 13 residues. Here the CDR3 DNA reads TGCAGTGCTAGAGCTAGCGTCTACAATGAGCAGTTCTTC. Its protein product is CSARASVYNEQFF.

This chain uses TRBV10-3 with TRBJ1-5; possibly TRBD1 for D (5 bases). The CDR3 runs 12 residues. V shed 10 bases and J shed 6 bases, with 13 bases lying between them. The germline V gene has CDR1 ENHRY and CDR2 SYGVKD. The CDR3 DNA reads TGTGCCACCCAGGGTGGGGGTCAGCCCCAGCATTTT. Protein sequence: CATQGGGQPQHF.

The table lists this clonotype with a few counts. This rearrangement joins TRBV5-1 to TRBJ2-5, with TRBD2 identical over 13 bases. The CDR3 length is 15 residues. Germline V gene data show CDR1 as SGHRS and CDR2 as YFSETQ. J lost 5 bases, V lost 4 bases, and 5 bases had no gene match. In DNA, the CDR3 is TGCGCCAGCAGCCAAACGACTAGCGGGAGGGAGACCCAGTACTTC. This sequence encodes CASSQTTSGRETQYF.

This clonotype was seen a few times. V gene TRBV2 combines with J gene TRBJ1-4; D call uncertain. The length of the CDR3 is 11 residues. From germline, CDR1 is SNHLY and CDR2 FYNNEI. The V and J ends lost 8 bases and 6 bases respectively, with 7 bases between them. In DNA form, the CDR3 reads TGTGCCAGCGGGAGAGATGAAAAACTGTTTTTT. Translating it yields CASGRDEKLFF.

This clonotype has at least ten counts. The CDR3 sequence is CASSQDRGTDTQYF. For the CDR3, the DNA is TGTGCCAGCAGCCAAGATCGGGGAACAGATACGCAGTATTTT. The chain employs TRBV3-1 and TRBJ2-3; perhaps TRBD2 as D (5 bases). The CDR3 sequence is 14 residues long. V lost 0 bases and J lost 3, with 7 bases in between. The V gene's germline CDR1 is LGHDT and CDR2 YNNKEL (reference sequence).

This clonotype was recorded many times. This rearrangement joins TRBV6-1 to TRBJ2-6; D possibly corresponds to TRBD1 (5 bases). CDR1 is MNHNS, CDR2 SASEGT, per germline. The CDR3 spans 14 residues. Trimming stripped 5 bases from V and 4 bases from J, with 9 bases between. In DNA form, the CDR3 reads TGTGCCAGCAGTCGTAGGACAGGGGCCAACGTCCTGACTTTC. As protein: CASSRRTGANVLTF.

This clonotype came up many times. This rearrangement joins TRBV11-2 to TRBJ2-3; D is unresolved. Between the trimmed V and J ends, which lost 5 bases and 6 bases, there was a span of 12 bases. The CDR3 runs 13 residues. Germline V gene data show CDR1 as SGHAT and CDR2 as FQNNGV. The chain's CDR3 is CASSRGYQDTQYF. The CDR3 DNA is TGTGCCAGCAGCAGAGGATATCAGGATACGCAGTATTTT.

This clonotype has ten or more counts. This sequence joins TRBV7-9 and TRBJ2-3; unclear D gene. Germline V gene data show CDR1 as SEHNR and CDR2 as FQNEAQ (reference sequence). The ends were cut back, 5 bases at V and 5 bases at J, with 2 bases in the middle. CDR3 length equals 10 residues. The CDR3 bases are TGTGCCAGCAGCGAAGATACGCAGTATTTT. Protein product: CASSEDTQYF.

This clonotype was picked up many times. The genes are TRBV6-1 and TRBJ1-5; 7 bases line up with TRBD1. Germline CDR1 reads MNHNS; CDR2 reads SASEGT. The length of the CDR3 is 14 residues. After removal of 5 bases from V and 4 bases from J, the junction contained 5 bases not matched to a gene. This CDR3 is CASSTTGANQPQHF. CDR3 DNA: TGTGCCAGCAGTACCACAGGGGCGAATCAGCCCCAGCATTTT.

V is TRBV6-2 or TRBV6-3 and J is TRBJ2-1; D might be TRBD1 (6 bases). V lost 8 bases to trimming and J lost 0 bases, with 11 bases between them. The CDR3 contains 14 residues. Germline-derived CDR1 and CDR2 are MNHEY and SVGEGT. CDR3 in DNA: TGTGCCAGCGTACGAGGGGGCTCCTACAATGAGCAGTTCTTC. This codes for CASVRGGSYNEQFF.

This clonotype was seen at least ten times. The CDR3 region has the DNA TGCGCCAGCAGCCAATTCACCTACAATGAGCAGTTCTTC. Protein product: CASSQFTYNEQFF. This rearrangement joins TRBV4-1 to TRBJ2-1, with D hard to call. The germline V gene has CDR1 MGHRA and CDR2 YSYEKL. The CDR3 sequence is 13 residues long. V lost 2 bases to trimming and J lost 2 bases, with 4 bases between them.

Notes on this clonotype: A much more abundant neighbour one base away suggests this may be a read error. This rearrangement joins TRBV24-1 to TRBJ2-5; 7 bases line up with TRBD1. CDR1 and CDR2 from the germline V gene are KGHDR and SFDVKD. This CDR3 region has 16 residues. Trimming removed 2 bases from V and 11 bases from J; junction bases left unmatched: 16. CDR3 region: CATSDWQGESYNEQYF. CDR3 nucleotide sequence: TGTGCCACCAGTGATTGGCAGGGGGAGTCATACAATGAGCAGTACTTC.

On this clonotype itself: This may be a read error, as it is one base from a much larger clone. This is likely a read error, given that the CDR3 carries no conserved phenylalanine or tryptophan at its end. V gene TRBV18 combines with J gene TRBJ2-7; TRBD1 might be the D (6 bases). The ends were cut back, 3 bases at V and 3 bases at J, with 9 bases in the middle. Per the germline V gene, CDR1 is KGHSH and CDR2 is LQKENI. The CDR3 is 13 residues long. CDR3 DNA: TGTGCCAGCTCACCCTCGACAGGCTACGAGCAGTACCTC. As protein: CASSPSTGYEQYL.

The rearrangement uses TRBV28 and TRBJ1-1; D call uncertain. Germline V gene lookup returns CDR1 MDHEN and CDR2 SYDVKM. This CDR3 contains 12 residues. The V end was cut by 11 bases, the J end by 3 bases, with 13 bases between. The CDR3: CAGKGRHTEAFF. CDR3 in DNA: TGTGCCGGTAAAGGAAGACACACTGAAGCTTTCTTT.